This T cell receptor beta chain was observed in a study of regulatory T cells in long-lasting Graves disease. Study details: Disease was considered persistent Graves' disease after over 5 years of antithyroid drugs (with positive TSH receptor antibodies). Findings and caveats of the study: It was in persistent disease that TRBV28, TRBJ1-2 and TRBJ2-5 were favored. Thyroid tissue was not sampled; only peripheral blood was.

Germline V gene lookup returns CDR1 LNHDA and CDR2 SQIVND (reference sequence). Trimming removed 3 bases at V and 5 bases at J, with 13 bases between. The CDR3 has 14 amino acids. Investigators prepared the TCR beta libraries by applying iRepertoire HTBI primers and Arm-PCR of CDR3 regions. From the multiplex PCR reads, TCRdb called clonotypes with MiXCR, one entry per CDR3 protein. This sample has 300,000 to 350,000 distinct CDR3 sequences, with around 20% found just once. This clonotype was seen many times. Its target is unknown. Time point: persistent/refractory GD, antithyroid drugs over 5 years with positive TRAb. Following extraction of RNA from PBMCs, that RNA was used to make the TCR library. Collection of peripheral blood (roughly 9.3 milliliters) was done using EDTA tubes.

The clonotype was recovered from a female donor with Graves disease. The gene calls are TRBV19 and TRBJ1-1, with D possibly TRBD1 on 5 matching bases. The sample was peripheral blood mononuclear cells (PBMCs), taken when the disease was refractory, from a patient treated with antithyroid drugs. The CDR3 coding sequence is TGTGCCAGTAGTATGAAGGGGAAGGGAACTGAAGCTTTCTTT. Its protein product is CASSMKGKGTEAFF.